This T cell receptor beta chain is from a study of cytomegalovirus exposure and HLA in healthy donors. Findings and caveats of the study: Clonal expansion, a later analysis showed, was greater in HLA-associated TCR beta chains than in equally common others. A few CMV-associated chains proved CMV antigen-specific in vitro.

PCR used 60 Vbeta primers and 13 Jbeta primers. The method was immunoSEQ multiplex PCR; TCRdb's version includes in-frame clones alone and lacks a portion of them. The table includes approximately 180,000 clones, around 80% detected once. To note about this clone: Antigen: not known. Relative to the germline gene, one junction end is altered; a read error may explain this.

This receptor was identified in a woman between 50 and 59 years old in good health and CMV-seropositive. What was sequenced was PBMCs.

The DNA for the CDR3 is TGTGCCAGCTTCAGTTACAGCCAGGGAATATACAGTGAGCAGTTCTTC. Its protein product is CASFSYSQGIYSEQFF. The chain employs TRBV28 and TRBJ2-1; D possibly corresponds to TRBD1 (5 bases). Germline CDR1 MDHEN, CDR2 SYDVKM. There are 16 residues in the CDR3.